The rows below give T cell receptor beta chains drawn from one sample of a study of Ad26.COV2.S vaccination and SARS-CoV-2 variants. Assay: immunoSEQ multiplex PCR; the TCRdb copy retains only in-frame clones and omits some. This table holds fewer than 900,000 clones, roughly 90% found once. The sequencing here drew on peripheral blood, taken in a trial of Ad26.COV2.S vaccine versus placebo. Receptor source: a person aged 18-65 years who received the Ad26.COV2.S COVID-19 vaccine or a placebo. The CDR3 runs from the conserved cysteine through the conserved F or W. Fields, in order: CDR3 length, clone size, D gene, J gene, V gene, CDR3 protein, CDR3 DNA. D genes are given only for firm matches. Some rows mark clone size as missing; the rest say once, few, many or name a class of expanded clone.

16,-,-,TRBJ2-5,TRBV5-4,CASSPGTGTFQETQYF,TGTGCCAGCAGCCCCGGCACGGGGACCTTCCAAGAGACCCAGTACTTC
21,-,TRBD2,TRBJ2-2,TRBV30,CAWSVLGTGLADPANTGELFF,TGTGCCTGGAGTGTTCTGGGAACGGGACTAGCGGACCCCGCGAACACCGGGGAGCTGTTTTTT
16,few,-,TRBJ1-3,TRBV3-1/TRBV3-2,CASSQDSAGLGNTIYF,TGTGCCAGCAGCCAAGATAGTGCAGGGTTAGGAAACACCATATATTTT
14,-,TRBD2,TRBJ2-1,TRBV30,CAWTERRGGYEQFF,TGTGCCTGGACCGAGCGGCGGGGGGGCTATGAGCAGTTCTTC
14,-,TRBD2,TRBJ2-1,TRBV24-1,CATSDPGGLDEQFF,TGTGCCACCAGTGATCCGGGAGGGTTGGATGAGCAGTTCTTC
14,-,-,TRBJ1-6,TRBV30,CAWSPDGGNSPLHF,TGTGCCTGGAGTCCAGACGGGGGCAATTCACCCCTCCACTTT
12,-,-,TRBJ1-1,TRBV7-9,CASSLGMPEAFF,TGTGCCAGCAGCTTAGGGATGCCTGAAGCTTTCTTT
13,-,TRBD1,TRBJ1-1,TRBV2,CASRRTGNTEAFF,TGTGCCAGCAGAAGGACAGGTAACACTGAAGCTTTCTTT
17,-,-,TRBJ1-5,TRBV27,CASSLWGGDRSRQPQHF,TGTGCCAGCAGTTTATGGGGCGGCGACAGATCCCGTCAGCCCCAGCATTTT
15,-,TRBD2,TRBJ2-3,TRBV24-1,CATSVSGSITDTQYF,TGTGCCACCAGTGTAAGCGGGAGCATCACAGATACGCAGTATTTT
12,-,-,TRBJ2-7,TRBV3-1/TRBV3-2,CASSQGWGEQYF,TGTGCCAGCAGCCAAGGTTGGGGCGAGCAGTACTTC
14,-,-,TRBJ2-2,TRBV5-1,CASSLTGNTGELFF,TGCGCCAGCAGCTTGACCGGTAACACCGGGGAGCTGTTTTTT
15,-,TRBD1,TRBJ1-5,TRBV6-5,CASSTDRGPRQPQHF,TGTGCCAGCAGTACGGACAGGGGGCCGCGGCAGCCCCAGCATTTT
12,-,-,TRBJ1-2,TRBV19,CASSPSRYGYTF,TGTGCCAGTAGTCCCTCACGTTATGGCTACACCTTC
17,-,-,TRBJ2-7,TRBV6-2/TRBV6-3,CASSYNPSGFFTYEQYF,TGTGCCAGCAGTTACAACCCCTCGGGGTTCTTTACCTACGAGCAGTACTTC
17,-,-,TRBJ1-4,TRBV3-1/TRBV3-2,CASSSTAEGTTNEKLFF,TGTGCCAGCAGCTCGACGGCAGAGGGGACAACTAATGAAAAACTGTTTTTT
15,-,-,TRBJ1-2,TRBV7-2,CASSLEGRRSYGYTF,TGTGCCAGCAGCTTAGAGGGTAGAAGAAGCTATGGCTACACCTTC
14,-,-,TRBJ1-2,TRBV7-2,CASSLTDMSDGYTF,TGTGCCAGCAGCCTAACCGATATGAGCGATGGCTACACCTTC
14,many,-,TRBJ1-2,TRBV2,CASSEGGLGNGYTF,TGTGCCAGCAGTGAGGGGGGCCTAGGAAATGGCTACACCTTC
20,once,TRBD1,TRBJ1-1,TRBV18,CASSPSWGDRERGWDTEAFF,TGTGCCAGCTCACCGTCCTGGGGGGACAGGGAAAGGGGATGGGACACTGAAGCTTTCTTT
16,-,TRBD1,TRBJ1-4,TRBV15,CATSRDRQGAFEKLFF,TGTGCCACCAGCAGAGATCGGCAGGGGGCATTCGAAAAACTGTTTTTT
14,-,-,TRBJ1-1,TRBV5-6,CASSSRGGNTEAFF,TGTGCCAGCAGCTCAAGAGGCGGGAACACTGAAGCTTTCTTT
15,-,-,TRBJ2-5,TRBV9,CASSVGGDSRETQYF,TGTGCCAGCAGCGTAGGGGGGGACTCTCGGGAGACCCAGTACTTC
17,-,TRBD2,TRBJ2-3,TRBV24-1,CATSDLGAGGRSDTQYF,TGTGCCACCAGTGACCTGGGGGCGGGAGGGCGGTCAGATACGCAGTATTTT
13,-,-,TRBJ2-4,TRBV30,CAWSEWSKLIQYF,TGTGCCTGGAGTGAATGGAGTAAGCTCATTCAGTACTTC
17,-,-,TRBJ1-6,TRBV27,CASSFSGATIHNSPLHF,TGTGCCAGCAGTTTCTCAGGGGCCACGATTCATAATTCACCCCTCCACTTT
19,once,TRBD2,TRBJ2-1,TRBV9,CASSVLAGGPSFVGNEQFF,TGTGCCAGCAGCGTACTAGCGGGGGGGCCGTCGTTTGTCGGGAATGAGCAGTTCTTC
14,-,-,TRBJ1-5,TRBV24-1,CATSDLLSTQPQHF,TGTGCCACCAGTGATTTGCTTTCCACTCAGCCCCAGCATTTT
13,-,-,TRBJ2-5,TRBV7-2,CASSLVLRETQYF,TGTGCCAGCAGCTTAGTGCTTCGGGAGACCCAGTACTTC
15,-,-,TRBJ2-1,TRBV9,CASSERRGSYNEQFF,TGTGCCAGCAGCGAGAGGCGGGGCTCCTACAATGAGCAGTTCTTC
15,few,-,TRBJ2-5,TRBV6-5,CASRDFGNPGETQYF,TGTGCCAGCAGGGATTTCGGGAACCCCGGAGAGACCCAGTACTTC
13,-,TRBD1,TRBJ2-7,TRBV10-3,CAIKGDSSYEQYF,TGTGCCATCAAGGGGGACAGCTCCTACGAGCAGTACTTC
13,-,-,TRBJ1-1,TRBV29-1,CSVYGGIVGYAFF,TGCAGCGTTTATGGGGGTATCGTGGGGTATGCTTTCTTT
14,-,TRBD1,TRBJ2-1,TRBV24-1,CATSGRDSYNEQFF,TGTGCCACCAGTGGCCGGGACAGCTACAATGAGCAGTTCTTC
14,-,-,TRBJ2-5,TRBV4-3,CASSQDWSEETQYF,TGCGCCAGCAGCCAAGATTGGAGCGAGGAGACCCAGTACTTC
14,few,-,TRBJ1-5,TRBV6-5,CASRMDSSNQPQHF,TGTGCCAGCAGAATGGACAGTAGCAATCAGCCCCAGCATTTT
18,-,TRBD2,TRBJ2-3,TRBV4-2,CASSQEWLAGGGTDTQYF,TGTGCCAGCAGCCAAGAGTGGCTAGCGGGGGGAGGCACAGATACGCAGTATTTT
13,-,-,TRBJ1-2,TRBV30,CAWSVGRSGGYTF,TGTGCCTGGAGTGTAGGCCGTTCCGGGGGCTACACCTTC
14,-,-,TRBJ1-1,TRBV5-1,CASRMQGWNTEAFF,TGCGCCAGTCGAATGCAGGGTTGGAACACTGAAGCTTTCTTT
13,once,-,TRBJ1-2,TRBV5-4,CASSLGGAGGYTF,TGTGCCAGCAGCTTGGGAGGGGCAGGTGGCTACACCTTC
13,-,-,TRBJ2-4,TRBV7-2,CASSPAYGSTQYF,TGTGCCAGCAGCCCCGCTTACGGGTCCACTCAGTACTTC
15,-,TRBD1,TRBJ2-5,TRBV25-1,CASSDPGQGRETQYF,TGTGCCAGCAGTGACCCGGGACAGGGGAGGGAGACCCAGTACTTC
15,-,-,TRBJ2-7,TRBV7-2,CASSWAAGIGYEQYF,TGTGCCAGCAGCTGGGCGGCGGGGATCGGCTACGAGCAGTACTTC
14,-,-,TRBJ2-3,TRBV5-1,CASSLEQSTDTQYF,TGCGCCAGCAGCTTGGAACAAAGCACAGATACGCAGTATTTT
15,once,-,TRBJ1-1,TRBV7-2,CASTPYRNPNTEAFF,TGTGCCAGCACCCCATACCGAAACCCGAACACTGAAGCTTTCTTT
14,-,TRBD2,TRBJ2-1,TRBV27,CASASGLAEQRQFF,TGTGCCAGCGCCAGCGGACTAGCGGAGCAAAGGCAGTTCTTC
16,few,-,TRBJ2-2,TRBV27,CASSLVGTLNTGELFF,TGTGCCAGCAGTTTAGTTGGGACTTTGAACACCGGGGAGCTGTTTTTT
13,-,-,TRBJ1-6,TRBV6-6,CASTLSGNSPLHF,TGTGCCAGCACCCTCTCCGGGAATTCACCCCTCCACTTT
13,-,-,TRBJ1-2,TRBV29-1,CSAGQESHYGYTF,TGCAGTGCAGGGCAGGAATCCCACTATGGCTACACCTTC
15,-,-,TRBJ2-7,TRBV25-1,CASSEFGRVRGEQYF,TGTGCCAGCAGTGAATTTGGCAGGGTGAGGGGAGAGCAGTACTTC
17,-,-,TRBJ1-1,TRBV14,CASSQRAGGTWNTEAFF,TGTGCCAGCAGCCAACGGGCGGGGGGCACGTGGAACACTGAAGCTTTCTTT
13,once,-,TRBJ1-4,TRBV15,CAIDSSTNEKLFF,TGTGCCATCGACAGTTCAACTAATGAAAAGCTGTTTTTT
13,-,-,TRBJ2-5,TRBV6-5,CATYNGVGQTQYF,TGTGCCACCTACAATGGGGTCGGGCAGACCCAGTACTTC
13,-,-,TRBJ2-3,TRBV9,CASRGLATDTQYF,TGTGCCAGCAGAGGGCTAGCCACAGATACGCAGTATTTT
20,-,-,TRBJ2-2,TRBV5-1,CASSLPRTETLGGGTGELFF,TGCGCCAGCAGCCTACCTCGGACAGAAACCCTGGGGGGAGGGACCGGGGAGCTGTTTTTT
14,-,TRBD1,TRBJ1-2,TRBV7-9,CASSLGQAGYGYTF,TGTGCCAGCAGCCTGGGACAGGCGGGCTATGGCTACACCTTC
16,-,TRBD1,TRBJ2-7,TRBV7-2,CASSLVSGTGGIEQYF,TGTGCCAGCAGCTTAGTCTCCGGGACAGGGGGTATCGAGCAGTACTTC
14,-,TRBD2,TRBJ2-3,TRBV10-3,CAIGTSGSQNTQYF,TGTGCCATCGGCACTAGCGGGAGTCAGAATACGCAGTATTTT
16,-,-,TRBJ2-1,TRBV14,CASSQDGQVIGDEQFF,TGTGCCAGCAGCCAAGATGGTCAGGTCATCGGCGATGAGCAGTTCTTC